These T cell receptor beta chains were read from a single sample in a study of breast tumors, draining lymph nodes, adjacent tissues. A single record per CDR3 protein comes from TCRdb applying MiXCR to the multiplex PCR reads. This table has fewer than 25,000 distinct CDR3 sequences, about 41% appearing once. The specimen sequenced was breast tumor tissue. The receptor source for this set is a female donor with breast cancer. Some clones in this sample may be carry-over from other donors' samples. Both conserved end residues are part of each CDR3. D genes are given only for firm matches. For some rows the clone size is stated as once, few or many, or as a class when expanded; others skip it.

.,TRBV7-2,TRBJ1-1,.,TGTGCCAGCAGCTTAGCTCTGAACACTGAAGCTTTCTTT,CASSLALNTEAFF
.,TRBV5-1,TRBJ1-4,many,TGCGCCAGCAGCTTGTCGTTGGAGAATGAAAAACTGTTTTTT,CASSLSLENEKLFF
.,TRBV12-3/TRBV12-4,TRBJ1-5,many,TGTGCCAGCAGTTTAGAAATCAGGGGCCAGCCCCAGCATTTT,CASSLEIRGQPQHF
.,TRBV30,TRBJ1-5,many,TGTGCCTGGAGTGGGCAGATTCTTAATCAGCCCCAGCATTTT,CAWSGQILNQPQHF
.,TRBV12-3/TRBV12-4,TRBJ2-3,many,TGTGCCAGCAGTTTTGTATCCGGGGCAGATACGCAGTATTTT,CASSFVSGADTQYF
TRBD2,TRBV20-1,TRBJ2-7,many,TGCAGTGCCCTATCGCGAAGGACTAGCGGGACCATACACCTAAACTACGAGCAGTACTTC,CSALSRRTSGTIHLNYEQYF
.,TRBV20-1,TRBJ1-5,many,TGCAGTGCTAGAGCTGGTTATAGCAATCAGCCCCAGCATTTT,CSARAGYSNQPQHF
TRBD2,TRBV20-1,TRBJ2-1,many,TGCAGTGCTATCGGGACTAGCGGGAGTATATCCTACAATGAGCAGTTCTTC,CSAIGTSGSISYNEQFF
.,TRBV30,TRBJ1-5,many,TGTGCCTGGAGTTCCGGCGGGGCGTATAGCAATCAGCCCCAGCATTTT,CAWSSGGAYSNQPQHF
.,TRBV25-1,TRBJ2-3,.,TGTGCCAGCAGTGTACCAGATCCCACAGATACGCAGTATTTT,CASSVPDPTDTQYF
.,TRBV19,TRBJ1-3,many,TGTGCCAGTAGTATCCCAGGGTCCGGAAACACCATATATTTT,CASSIPGSGNTIYF
.,TRBV2,TRBJ1-4,.,TGTGCCAGCAGTGTCAAGGAAGTCCTTTTGGAAAAACTGTTTTTT,CASSVKEVLLEKLFF
.,TRBV20-1,TRBJ2-4,many,TGCAGTGCTAGAACCCGGGCCAGGGGAGGGTACTTC,CSARTRARGGYF
.,TRBV4-1,TRBJ1-6,many,TGCGCCAGCAGCCAATTTCCTGGGGGGCCCATCTATAATTCACCCCTCCACTTT,CASSQFPGGPIYNSPLHF
.,TRBV2,TRBJ1-3,.,TGTGCCAGCAGGTTGGAAGGGATCTCTGGAAACACCATATATTTT,CASRLEGISGNTIYF
.,TRBV20-1,TRBJ2-7,once,TGCAGTGCTAGACCTATCTACGAGCAGTACTTC,CSARPIYEQYF
.,TRBV12-3/TRBV12-4,TRBJ2-3,.,TGTGCCAGCAGTCTCACAGGGACAGATACGCAGTATTTT,CASSLTGTDTQYF
.,TRBV10-3,TRBJ2-1,.,TGTGCCATCGGACCGCGTTCAGATTATAATGAGCAGTTCTTC,CAIGPRSDYNEQFF
.,TRBV29-1,TRBJ2-3,few,TGCAGCGTTGAAGGGAGGGAGGGGGAGAGCACAGATACGCAGTATTTT,CSVEGREGESTDTQYF
.,TRBV11-3,TRBJ2-1,.,TGTGCCAGCAGCTTAGGACGGGTATTTGATGAGCAGTTCTTC,CASSLGRVFDEQFF
TRBD1,TRBV6-5,TRBJ1-4,.,TGTGCCAGCAGTTCTGACAGGGGGGGGTATGAAAAATTGTTTTTT,CASSSDRGGYEKLFF
.,TRBV15,TRBJ1-1,.,TGTGCCACCAGAAGGACCGATATGAACACTGAAGCTTTCTTT,CATRRTDMNTEAFF